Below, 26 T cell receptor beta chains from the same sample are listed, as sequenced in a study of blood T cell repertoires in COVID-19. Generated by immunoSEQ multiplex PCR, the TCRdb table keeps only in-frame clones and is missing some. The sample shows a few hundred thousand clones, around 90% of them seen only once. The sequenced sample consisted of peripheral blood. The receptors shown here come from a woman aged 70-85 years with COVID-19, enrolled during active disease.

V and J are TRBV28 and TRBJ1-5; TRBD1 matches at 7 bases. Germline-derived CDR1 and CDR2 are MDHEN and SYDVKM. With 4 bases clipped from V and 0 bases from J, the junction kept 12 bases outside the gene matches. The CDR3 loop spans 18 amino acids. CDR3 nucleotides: TGTGCCAGCAGTTCACTGACAGGGCCCGCCTATAGCAATCAGCCCCAGCATTTT. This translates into CASSSLTGPAYSNQPQHF. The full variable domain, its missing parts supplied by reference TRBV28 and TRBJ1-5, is DVKVTQSSRYLVKRTGEKVFLECVQDMDHENMFWYRQDPGLGLRLIYFSYDVKMKEKGDIPEGYSVSREKKERFSLILESASTNQTSMYLCASSSLTGPAYSNQPQHFGDGTRLSIL.

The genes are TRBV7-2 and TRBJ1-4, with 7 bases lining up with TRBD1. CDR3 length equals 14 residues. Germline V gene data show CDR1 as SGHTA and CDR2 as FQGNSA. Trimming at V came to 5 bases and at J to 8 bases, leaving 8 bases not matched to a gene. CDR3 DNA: TGTGCCAGCAGCCAAACAGGGGCCATCGAAAAACTGTTTTTT. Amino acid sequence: CASSQTGAIEKLFF.

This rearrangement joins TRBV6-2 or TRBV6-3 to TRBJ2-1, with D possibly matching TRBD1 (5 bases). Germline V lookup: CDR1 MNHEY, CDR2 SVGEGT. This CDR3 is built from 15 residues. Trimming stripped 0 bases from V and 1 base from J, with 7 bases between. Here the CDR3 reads CASSYSGVSYNEQFF. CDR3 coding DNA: TGTGCCAGCAGTTACTCAGGGGTATCCTACAATGAGCAGTTCTTC.

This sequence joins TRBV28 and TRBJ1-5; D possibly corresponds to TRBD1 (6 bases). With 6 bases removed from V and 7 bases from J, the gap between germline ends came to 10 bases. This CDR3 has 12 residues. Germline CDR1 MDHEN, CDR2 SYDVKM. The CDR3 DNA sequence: TGTGCCAGCAGCTCGGGACAACAGCCCCAGCATTTT. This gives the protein CASSSGQQPQHF.

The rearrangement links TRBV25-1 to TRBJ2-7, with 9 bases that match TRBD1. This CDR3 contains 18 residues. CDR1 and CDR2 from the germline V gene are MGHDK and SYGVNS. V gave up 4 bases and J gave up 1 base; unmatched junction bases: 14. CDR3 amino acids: CASSGNSGQGKFSYEQYF. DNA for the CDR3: TGTGCCAGCAGTGGAAATTCGGGACAGGGAAAGTTTTCCTACGAGCAGTACTTC.

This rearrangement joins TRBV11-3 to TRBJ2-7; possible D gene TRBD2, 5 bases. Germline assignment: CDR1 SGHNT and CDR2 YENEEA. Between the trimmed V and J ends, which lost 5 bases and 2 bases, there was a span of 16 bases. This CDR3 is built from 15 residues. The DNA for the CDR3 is TGTGCCAGCAGCCCTGGACGGGGAAGCGCCTACGAGCAGTACTTC. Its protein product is CASSPGRGSAYEQYF.

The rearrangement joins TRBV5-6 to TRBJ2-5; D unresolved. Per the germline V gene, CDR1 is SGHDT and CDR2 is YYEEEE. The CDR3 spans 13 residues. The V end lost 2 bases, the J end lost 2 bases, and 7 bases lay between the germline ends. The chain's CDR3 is CASSFANQETQYF. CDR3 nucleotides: TGTGCCAGCAGCTTCGCGAATCAAGAGACCCAGTACTTC.

DNA of the CDR3: TGTGCCAGCAGCCAGGATACTAGCGCCTTAACCGGGGAGCTGTTTTTT. It specifies CASSQDTSALTGELFF. The chain employs TRBV11-2 and TRBJ2-2; 7 positions agree with TRBD2. Germline V gene lookup returns CDR1 SGHAT and CDR2 FQNNGV. There are 16 residues in the CDR3. J was trimmed by 5 bases and V by 5 bases; bases with no gene match: 11.

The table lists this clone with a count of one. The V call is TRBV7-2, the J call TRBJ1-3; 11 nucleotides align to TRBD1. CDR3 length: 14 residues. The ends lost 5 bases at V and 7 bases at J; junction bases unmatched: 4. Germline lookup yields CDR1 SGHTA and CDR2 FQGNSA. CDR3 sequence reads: CASSGQGARNTIYF. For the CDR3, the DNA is TGTGCCAGCAGCGGACAGGGGGCGCGGAACACCATATATTTT.

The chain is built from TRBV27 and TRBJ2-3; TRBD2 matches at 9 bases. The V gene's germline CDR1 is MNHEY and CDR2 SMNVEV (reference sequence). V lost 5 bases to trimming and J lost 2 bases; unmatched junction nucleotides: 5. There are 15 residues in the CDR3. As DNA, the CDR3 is TGTGCCAGCAGTAGGCTAGCGGGAAACACAGATACGCAGTATTTT. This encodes CASSRLAGNTDTQYF.

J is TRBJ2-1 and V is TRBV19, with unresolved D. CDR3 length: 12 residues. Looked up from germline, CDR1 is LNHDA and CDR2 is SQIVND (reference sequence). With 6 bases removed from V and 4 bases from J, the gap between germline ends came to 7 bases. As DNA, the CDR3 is TGTGCCAGTAGCTCTCGGTACAATGAGCAGTTCTTC. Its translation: CASSSRYNEQFF.

The CDR3 DNA follows: TGTGCCAGCAGAATATCGGGGAGCAATCAGCCCCAGCATTTT. It codes for CASRISGSNQPQHF. The chain carries TRBV28 and TRBJ1-5; no firm D call. The germline V gene has CDR1 MDHEN and CDR2 SYDVKM. This CDR3 is built from 14 residues. Trimming stripped 6 bases from V and 1 base from J, with 10 bases between. Using reference TRBV28 and TRBJ1-5 for the parts outside the CDR3, the full variable domain is DVKVTQSSRYLVKRTGEKVFLECVQDMDHENMFWYRQDPGLGLRLIYFSYDVKMKEKGDIPEGYSVSREKKERFSLILESASTNQTSMYLCASRISGSNQPQHFGDGTRLSIL.

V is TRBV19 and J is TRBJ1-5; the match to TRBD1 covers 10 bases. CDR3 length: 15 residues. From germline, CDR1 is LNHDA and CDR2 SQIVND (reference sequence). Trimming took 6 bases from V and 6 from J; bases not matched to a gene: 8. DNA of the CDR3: TGTGCCAGTAGAACCGGGACAGGGGTTTTTCAGCCCCAGCATTTT. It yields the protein CASRTGTGVFQPQHF.

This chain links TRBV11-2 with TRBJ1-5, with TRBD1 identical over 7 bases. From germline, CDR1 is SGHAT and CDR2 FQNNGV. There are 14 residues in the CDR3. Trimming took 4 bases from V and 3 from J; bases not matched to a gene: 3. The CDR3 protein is CASSWGQYNQPQHF. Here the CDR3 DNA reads TGTGCCAGCAGCTGGGGACAGTACAATCAGCCCCAGCATTTT.

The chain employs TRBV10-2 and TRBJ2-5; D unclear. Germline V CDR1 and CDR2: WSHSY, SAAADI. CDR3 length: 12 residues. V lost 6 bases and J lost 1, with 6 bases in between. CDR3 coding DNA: TGCGCCAGCAGGGCCTCCCAAGAGACCCAGTACTTC. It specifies CASRASQETQYF.

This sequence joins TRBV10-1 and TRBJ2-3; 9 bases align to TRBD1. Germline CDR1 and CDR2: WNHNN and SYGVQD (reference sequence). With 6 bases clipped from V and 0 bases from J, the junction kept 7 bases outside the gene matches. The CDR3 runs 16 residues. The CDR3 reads CASRIRQGGSTDTQYF. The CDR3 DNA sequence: TGCGCCAGCAGGATACGACAGGGGGGTAGCACAGATACGCAGTATTTT.

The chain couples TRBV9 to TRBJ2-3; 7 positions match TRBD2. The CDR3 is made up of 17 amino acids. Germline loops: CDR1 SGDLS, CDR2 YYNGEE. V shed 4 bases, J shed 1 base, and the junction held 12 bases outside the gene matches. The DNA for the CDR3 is TGTGCCAGCAGCCTCACTGCCCTAGCGGCCCGCACAGATACGCAGTATTTT. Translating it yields CASSLTALAARTDTQYF. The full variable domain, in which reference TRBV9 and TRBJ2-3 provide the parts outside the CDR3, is DSGVTQTPKHLITATGQRVTLRCSPRSGDLSVYWYQQSLDQGLQFLIQYYNGEERAKGNILERFSAQQFPDLHSELNLSSLELGDSALYFCASSLTALAARTDTQYFGPGTRLTVL.

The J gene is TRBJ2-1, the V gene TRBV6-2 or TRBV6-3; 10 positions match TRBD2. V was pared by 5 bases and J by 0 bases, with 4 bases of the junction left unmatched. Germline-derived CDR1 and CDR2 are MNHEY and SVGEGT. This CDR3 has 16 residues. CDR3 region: CASSRSGGGSYNEQFF. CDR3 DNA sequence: TGTGCCAGCAGTCGAAGCGGGGGGGGCTCCTACAATGAGCAGTTCTTC.

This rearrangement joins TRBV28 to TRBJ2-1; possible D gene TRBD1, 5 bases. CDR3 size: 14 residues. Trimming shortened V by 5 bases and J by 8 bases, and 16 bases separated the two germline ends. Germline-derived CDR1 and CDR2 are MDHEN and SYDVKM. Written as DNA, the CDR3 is TGTGCCAGCAGTCTCCTTCAGGGTTTCGATGAGCAGTTCTTC. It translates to CASSLLQGFDEQFF.

CDR3 sequence: CASSPQGARNYGYTF. CDR3 nucleotides: TGTGCCAGCAGCCCACAGGGGGCTAGGAACTATGGCTACACCTTC. The rearrangement joins TRBV7-9 to TRBJ1-2; the match to TRBD1 covers 9 bases. Germline V gene data show CDR1 as SEHNR and CDR2 as FQNEAQ (reference sequence). This CDR3 contains 15 residues. V gave up 5 bases and J gave up 2 bases; unmatched junction bases: 6.

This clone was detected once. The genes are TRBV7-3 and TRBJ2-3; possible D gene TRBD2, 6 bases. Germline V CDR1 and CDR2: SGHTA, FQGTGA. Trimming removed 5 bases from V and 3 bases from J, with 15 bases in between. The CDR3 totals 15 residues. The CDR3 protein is CASSTRLGRTDTQYF. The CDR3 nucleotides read TGTGCCAGCAGCACCCGACTAGGGAGAACAGATACGCAGTATTTT.

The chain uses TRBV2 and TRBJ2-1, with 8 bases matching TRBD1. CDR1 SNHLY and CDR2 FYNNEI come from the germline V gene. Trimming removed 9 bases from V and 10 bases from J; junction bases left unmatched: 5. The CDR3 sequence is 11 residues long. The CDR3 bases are TGTGCCAGAGGACAGGGCTTCGAGCAGTTCTTC. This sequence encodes CARGQGFEQFF. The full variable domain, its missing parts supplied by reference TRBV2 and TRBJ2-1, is EPEVTQTPSHQVTQMGQEVILRCVPISNHLYFYWYRQILGQKVEFLVSFYNNEISEKSEIFDDQFSVERPDGSNFTLKIRSTKLEDSAMYFCARGQGFEQFFGPGTRLTVL.

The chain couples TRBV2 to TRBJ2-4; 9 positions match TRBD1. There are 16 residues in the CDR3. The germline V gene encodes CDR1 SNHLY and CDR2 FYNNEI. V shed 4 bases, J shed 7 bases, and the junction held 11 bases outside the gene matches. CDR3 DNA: TGTGCCAGCAGTGCGGGACAGGGCGGTTCTTCGAACATTCAGTACTTC. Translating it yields CASSAGQGGSSNIQYF.

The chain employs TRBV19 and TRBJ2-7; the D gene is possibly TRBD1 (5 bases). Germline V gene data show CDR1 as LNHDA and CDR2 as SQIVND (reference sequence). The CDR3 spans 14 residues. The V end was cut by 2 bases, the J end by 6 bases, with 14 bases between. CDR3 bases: TGTGCCAGTAGTATATCGGACACCTCCCCCGAGCAGTACTTC. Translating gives CASSISDTSPEQYF.

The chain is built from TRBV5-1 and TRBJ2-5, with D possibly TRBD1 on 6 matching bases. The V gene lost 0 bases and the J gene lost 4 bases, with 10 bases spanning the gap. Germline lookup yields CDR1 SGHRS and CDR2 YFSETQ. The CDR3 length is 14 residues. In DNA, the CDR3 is TGCGCCAGCAGCTTGGACAGGGTTCGAGAGACCCAGTACTTC. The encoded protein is CASSLDRVRETQYF. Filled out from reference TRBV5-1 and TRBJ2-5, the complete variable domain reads KAGVTQTPRYLIKTRGQQVTLSCSPISGHRSVSWYQQTPGQGLQFLFEYFSETQRNKGNFPGRFSGRQFSNSRSEMNVSTLELGDSALYLCASSLDRVRETQYFGPGTRLLVL.

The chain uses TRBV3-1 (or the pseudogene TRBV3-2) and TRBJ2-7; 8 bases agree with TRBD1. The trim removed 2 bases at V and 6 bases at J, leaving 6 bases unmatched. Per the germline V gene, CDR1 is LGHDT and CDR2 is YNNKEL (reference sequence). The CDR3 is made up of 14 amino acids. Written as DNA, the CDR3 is TGTGCCAGCAGCCAACGGCAGGGGGCTAGCGAGCAGTACTTC. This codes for CASSQRQGASEQYF.